This T cell receptor beta chain was found in a study of identical twins. This clonotype was seen just once. CDR1 is DFQATT, CDR2 SNEGSKA, per germline (reference sequence). V lost 6 bases to trimming and J lost 5 bases, with 4 bases between them. This CDR3 spans 10 amino acids. TCRdb ran MiXCR on the 5' RACE reads and lists one entry per CDR3 protein. The sample holds about 660,000 distinct CDR3 sequences, 8% to 9% seen once. With no exceptions, donors were healthy Caucasians. The sample was also linked to a second study, of yellow fever vaccine responses in identical twins.

The TCR sequence derives from a woman younger than 30 in good health. V usage is TRBV20-1 and J usage is TRBJ1-4, with D hard to call. Sequenced material: PBMCs. The CDR3 nucleotides read TGCAGTGCAGGGAATGAAAAACTGTTTTTT. It yields the protein CSAGNEKLFF.